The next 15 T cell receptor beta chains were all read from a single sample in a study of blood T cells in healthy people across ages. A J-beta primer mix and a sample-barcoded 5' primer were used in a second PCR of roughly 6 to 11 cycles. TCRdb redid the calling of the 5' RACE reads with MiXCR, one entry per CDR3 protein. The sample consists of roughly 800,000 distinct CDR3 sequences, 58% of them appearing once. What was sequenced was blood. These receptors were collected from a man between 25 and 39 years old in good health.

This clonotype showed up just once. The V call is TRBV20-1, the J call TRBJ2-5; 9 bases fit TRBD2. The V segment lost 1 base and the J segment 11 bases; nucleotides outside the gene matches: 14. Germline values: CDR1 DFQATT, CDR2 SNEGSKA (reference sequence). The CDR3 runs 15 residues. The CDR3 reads CSARASGGLYREQYF. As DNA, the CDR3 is TGCAGTGCTAGAGCCAGCGGGGGGCTGTATCGGGAGCAGTACTTC.

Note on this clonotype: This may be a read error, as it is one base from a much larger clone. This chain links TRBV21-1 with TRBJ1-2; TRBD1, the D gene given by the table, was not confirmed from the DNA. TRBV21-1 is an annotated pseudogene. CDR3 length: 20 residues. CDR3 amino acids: CASSKRGEDGAKYSSAGYTF. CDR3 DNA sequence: TGTGCCAGCAGCAAGAGGGGGGAGGACGGAGCTAAATATAGCTCGGCTGGCTACACCTTC.

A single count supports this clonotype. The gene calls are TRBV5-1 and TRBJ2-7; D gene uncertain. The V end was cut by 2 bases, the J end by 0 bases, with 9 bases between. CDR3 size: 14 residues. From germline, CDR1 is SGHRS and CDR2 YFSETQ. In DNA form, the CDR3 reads TGCGCCAGCAGCTTCGAGGAGAGCTCCTACGAGCAGTACTTC. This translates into CASSFEESSYEQYF.

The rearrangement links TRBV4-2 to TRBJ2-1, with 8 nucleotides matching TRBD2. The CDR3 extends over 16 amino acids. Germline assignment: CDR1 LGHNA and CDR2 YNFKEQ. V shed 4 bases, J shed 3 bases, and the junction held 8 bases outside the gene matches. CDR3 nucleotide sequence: TGTGCCAGCAGCCCTAGGGCACTAGCGGACTACAATGAGCAGTTCTTC. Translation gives CASSPRALADYNEQFF.

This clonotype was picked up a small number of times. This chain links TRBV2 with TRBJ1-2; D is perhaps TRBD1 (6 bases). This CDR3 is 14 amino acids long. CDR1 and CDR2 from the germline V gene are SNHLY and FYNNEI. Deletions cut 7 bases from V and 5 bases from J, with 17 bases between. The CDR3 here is CASTASGQGYGYTF. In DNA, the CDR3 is TGTGCCAGCACCGCCTCCGGGCAGGGGTATGGCTACACCTTC.

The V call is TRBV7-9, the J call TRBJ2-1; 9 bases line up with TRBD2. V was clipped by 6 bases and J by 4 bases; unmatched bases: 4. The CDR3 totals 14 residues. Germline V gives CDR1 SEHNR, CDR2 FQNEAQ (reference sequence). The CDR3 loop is CASRQLAGYNEQFF. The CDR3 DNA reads TGTGCCAGCAGGCAACTAGCGGGTTACAATGAGCAGTTCTTC.

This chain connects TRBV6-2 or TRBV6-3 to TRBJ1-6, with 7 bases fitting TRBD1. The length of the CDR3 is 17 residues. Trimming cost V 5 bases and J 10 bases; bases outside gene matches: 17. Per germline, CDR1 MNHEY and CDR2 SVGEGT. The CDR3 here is CASSTLGRGLVRSPLHF. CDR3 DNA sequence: TGTGCCAGCAGTACCCTCGGGAGGGGGCTCGTGAGGTCACCCCTCCACTTT.

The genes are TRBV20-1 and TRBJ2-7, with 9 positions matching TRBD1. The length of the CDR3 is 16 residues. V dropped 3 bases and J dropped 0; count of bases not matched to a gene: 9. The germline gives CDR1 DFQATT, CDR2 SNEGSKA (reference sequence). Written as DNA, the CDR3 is TGCAGTGCTAGCTCTACCGGGACAGGGAGCTCCTACGAGCAGTACTTC. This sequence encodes CSASSTGTGSSYEQYF.

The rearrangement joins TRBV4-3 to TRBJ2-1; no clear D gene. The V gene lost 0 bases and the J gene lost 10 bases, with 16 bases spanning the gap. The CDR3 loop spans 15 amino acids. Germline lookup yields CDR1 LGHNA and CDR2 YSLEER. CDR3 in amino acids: CASSQESGFPGEQFF. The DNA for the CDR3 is TGCGCCAGCAGCCAAGAATCTGGATTCCCCGGAGAGCAGTTCTTC.

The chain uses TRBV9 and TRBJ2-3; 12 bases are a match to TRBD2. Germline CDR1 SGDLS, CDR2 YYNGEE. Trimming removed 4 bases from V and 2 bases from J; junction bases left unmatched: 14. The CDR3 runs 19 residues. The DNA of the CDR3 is TGTGCCAGCAGCACTCAAGGACTAGCGGGGAGTCCGGACACAGATACGCAGTATTTT. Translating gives CASSTQGLAGSPDTDTQYF.

This chain's CDR3 is CASSLLRTSGSSAINEQFF. The CDR3 nucleotides read TGTGCCAGCAGTTTATTACGTACTAGCGGGAGCTCGGCCATCAATGAGCAGTTCTTC. The chain joins TRBV27 to TRBJ2-1, with TRBD2 matching 11 bases. The CDR3 loop spans 19 amino acids. Trimming removed 1 base from V and 6 bases from J; junction bases left unmatched: 14. Germline V lookup: CDR1 MNHEY, CDR2 SMNVEV (reference sequence).

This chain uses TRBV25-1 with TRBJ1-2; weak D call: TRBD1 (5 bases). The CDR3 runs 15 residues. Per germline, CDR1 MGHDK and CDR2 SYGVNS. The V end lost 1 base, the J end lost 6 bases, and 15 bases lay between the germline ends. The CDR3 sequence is CASSEWGQGIHGYTF. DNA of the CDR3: TGTGCCAGCAGTGAATGGGGTCAGGGAATCCATGGCTACACCTTC.

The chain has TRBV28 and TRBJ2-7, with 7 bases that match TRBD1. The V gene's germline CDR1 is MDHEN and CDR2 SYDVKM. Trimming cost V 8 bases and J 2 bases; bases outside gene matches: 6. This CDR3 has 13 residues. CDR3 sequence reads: CASREGATYEQYF. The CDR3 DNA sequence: TGTGCCAGCCGCGAGGGGGCGACCTACGAGCAGTACTTC.

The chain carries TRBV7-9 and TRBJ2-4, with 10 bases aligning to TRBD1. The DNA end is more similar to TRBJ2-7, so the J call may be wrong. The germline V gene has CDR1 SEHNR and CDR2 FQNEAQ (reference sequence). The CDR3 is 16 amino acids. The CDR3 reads CASIRLIGTGAHEQYF. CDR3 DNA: TGTGCCAGCATCAGGCTAATCGGGACAGGGGCCCACGAGCAGTACTTC.

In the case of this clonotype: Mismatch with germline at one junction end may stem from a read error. The DNA for the CDR3 is TGCGCCAGTAGCTTGGTAGGGGACCCCACAGATACGCAGTATTTT. Its translation is CASSLVGDPTDTQYF. The gene calls are TRBV5-1 and TRBJ2-3; D is perhaps TRBD1 or TRBD2 (5 bases each). CDR3 size: 15 residues. CDR1 and CDR2 (germline): SGHRS, YFSETQ.